A single TCR beta chain is shown here with its context. Its specificity is unknown. The germline gives CDR1 MNHNY, CDR2 SVGAGI (reference sequence). V trimming: 2 bases; J trimming: 7 bases; junction bases outside the gene matches: 5. This CDR3 contains 13 residues. Unique molecular identifiers were incorporated into the prepared TCRbeta library. In TCRdb, the PCR reads were re-called with MiXCR into one record per CDR3 protein. The repertoire holds around 190,000 distinct CDR3 sequences, with approximately 6.9% as singletons. This entry is derived from a study of T-cell reconstitution after alpha-beta-depleted transplantation in children. Study-level points and caveats: Newly made T cells mostly supplied T-cell counts and diversity one year after transplant. Several hundred expanded graft clones reportedly were the source of alpha-beta T cells about two months after transplant. Surviving thymic progenitors and recipient T cells were the source of high TCRbeta diversity at day 60 in some patients.

This rearrangement joins TRBV6-6 to TRBJ2-7, with TRBD2 matching over 7 bases. This sample comprised PBMCs, obtained before TCRalphabeta/CD19-depleted stem cell transplant. The receptor comes from a boy aged 2 to 9 with acute lymphoblastic leukemia, due to receive a stem cell transplant. The CDR3 protein is CASSYPRAGEQYF. CDR3 DNA sequence: TGTGCCAGCAGTTACCCCAGAGCGGGGGAGCAGTACTTC.